These T cell receptor beta chains were read from a single sample in a study of T cell responses to AZD1222 COVID-19 vaccine. Sequenced by immunoSEQ multiplex PCR; TCRdb stores in-frame clones only, minus some. The table lists around 67,000 clones, 84% of them singletons, with less than 25% in the top ten. The sample consisted of peripheral blood, taken on day 0 of AZD1222 vaccination. The receptor source for this set is an adult in good health. Each CDR3 is given with its conserved first and last residue.

V: TRBV6-4
J: TRBJ1-6
CDR3: CASSDSTGGNSPLHF

V: TRBV28
J: TRBJ2-7
CDR3: CASSLASGPVSYEQYF

V: TRBV13
J: TRBJ1-2
CDR3: CASSLFGTGAGYTF

V: TRBV2
J: TRBJ2-1
CDR3: CASSEARLAGGNKQFF

V: TRBV2
J: TRBJ1-2
CDR3: CASSMGVNYGYTF

V: TRBV21-1
J: TRBJ1-5
CDR3: CASSKGQDPDSNQPQHF

V: TRBV27
J: TRBJ2-7
CDR3: CASSLGRVAGSYEQYF

V: TRBV9
J: TRBJ1-3
CDR3: CASSVGSISGNTIYF

V: TRBV28
J: TRBJ2-7
CDR3: CASSLVGDWGYEQYF

V: TRBV12-3/TRBV12-4
J: TRBJ2-3
CDR3: CASSFGGSDTQYF

V: TRBV18
J: TRBJ2-1
CDR3: CASSRDDSDEQFF

V: TRBV7-8
J: TRBJ2-7
CDR3: CASSSSGYEQYF

V: TRBV7-8
J: TRBJ1-2
CDR3: CASSPQGIGYTF

V: TRBV2
J: TRBJ2-7
CDR3: CASSGIGTGESYEQYF

V: TRBV30
J: TRBJ2-7
CDR3: CAWSYSYEQYF

V: TRBV9
J: TRBJ1-6
CDR3: CASSTRLASPLHF

V: TRBV19
J: TRBJ1-2
CDR3: CASSTGTLGGYGYTF

V: TRBV18
J: TRBJ2-1
CDR3: CASSPQGYEQFF

V: TRBV28
J: TRBJ1-6
CDR3: CASRGQENSPLHF

V: TRBV19
J: TRBJ1-6
CDR3: CASSISGEVASPLHF

V: TRBV14
J: TRBJ1-5
CDR3: CASSQGFGQPQHF

V: TRBV7-8
J: TRBJ1-5
CDR3: CASSPAWGSAHQPQHF

V: TRBV2
J: TRBJ2-5
CDR3: CATGQGMGTQYF

V: TRBV11-2
J: TRBJ2-7
CDR3: CASSLDPSGSLGWEQYF

V: TRBV30
J: TRBJ1-2
CDR3: CAWTPQGFDYGYTF

V: TRBV5-1
J: TRBJ2-1
CDR3: CASSLALAGNEQFF

V: TRBV27
J: TRBJ2-1
CDR3: CASRGTSGSVYEQFF

V: TRBV7-2
J: TRBJ2-7
CDR3: CASSLALVPGRPYEQYF

V: TRBV25-1
J: TRBJ2-7
CDR3: CASSFQSSYEQYF

V: TRBV28
J: TRBJ1-2
CDR3: CASSLGGGGYTF

V: TRBV5-5
J: TRBJ2-7
CDR3: CASRLMGDPSQYF

V: TRBV6-5
J: TRBJ2-7
CDR3: CASQPGQDLYEQYF